The T cell receptor (beta chain) described here comes from a study of cytomegalovirus exposure and HLA in healthy donors. The PCR used 60 Vbeta and 13 Jbeta primers. Sequencing was performed with immunoSEQ multiplex PCR; in TCRdb, only in-frame clones are kept and a portion is missing. This table has fewer than 200,000 clones, approximately 76% appearing once. The CDR3 runs 14 residues. Germline CDR1 is SGDLS and CDR2 is YYNGEE. Trimming took 4 bases from V and 6 from J; bases not matched to a gene: 8. The study, taken as a whole, reports: An analysis was carried out later, and it reportedly showed fewer N-insertions in an Asian-associated ancestry cluster than the approximately 670-donor mean. No immune exposure information besides CMV serostatus was available. Sequences of the TCR beta chain were said to predict the HLA-A and HLA-B alleles of most subjects accurately. Follow-up analysis found HLA locus-dependent TCR association rates, highest for DRB1 and lowest for HLA-C.

As to this clone: Antigen unknown.

The rearrangement joins TRBV9 to TRBJ2-7, with 9 bases lining up with TRBD2. This receptor was obtained from a man aged 55 to 70 in good health and CMV-seronegative. Sequenced material: PBMCs. In DNA, the CDR3 is TGTGCCAGCAGCTATAGCGGGAGATTTAGCGAGCAGTACTTC. Translating it yields CASSYSGRFSEQYF.